This note documents a single T cell receptor (beta chain) sequence. The germline V gene has CDR1 MDHEN and CDR2 SYDVKM. The V end was cut by 3 bases, the J end by 3 bases, with 10 bases between. The CDR3 contains 14 residues. The sample belongs to a study of blood T cell repertoires in COVID-19. Study at large: The United States, Italy and Spain supplied acute and convalescent COVID-19 samples. PBMCs, B-cell-depleted T cells, or T cells were the source of the cDNA or gDNA that made up the material.

Original processing notes: Quantification of nucleated cells was approximated via reference gene primer amplification. TCRdb keeps only in-frame clones here, not all; method: immunoSEQ multiplex PCR. V, J and clone size reflect that table, while D and trimming were determined from the DNA. The sample lists about 33,000 clones, approximately 85% seen once, with roughly 7.3% in the top ten. The chain couples TRBV28 to TRBJ2-3; D remains ambiguous. Sequencing was carried out using peripheral blood. This clonotype was sampled from a human donor in a cohort sampled during active COVID-19. Here the CDR3 reads CASSFGEITDTQYF. CDR3 bases: TGTGCCAGCAGTTTTGGAGAGATAACAGATACGCAGTATTTT.